One sample yielded the 10 T cell receptor beta chains listed below, sequenced in a study of patients and donors after allogeneic stem cell transplantation. TCRdb itself ran the RT-PCR reads through MiXCR, one entry per CDR3 protein. The sample lists more than 850,000 distinct CDR3 sequences; 15% to 20% were seen once. Sequencing used blood, either unsorted or a sorted T cell fraction (not recorded which). The receptor set was obtained from a human donor who was either an allogeneic HSCT recipient or a stem cell or donor lymphocyte infusion donor (not recorded which). It is not recorded whose cells these are; they may come from a transplant donor.

This clonotype was counted only a few times. The V gene is TRBV9, the J gene TRBJ2-2, with TRBD1 matching 8 bases. Germline V CDR1 and CDR2: SGDLS, YYNGEE. The CDR3 is made up of 14 amino acids. V was clipped by 0 bases and J by 6 bases; unmatched bases: 1. In DNA, the CDR3 is TGTGCCAGCAGCGTAGCGACAGGGGCCGGGGAGCTGTTTTTT. Translated, it gives CASSVATGAGELFF.

The gene calls are TRBV20-1 and TRBJ2-7; TRBD2 matches at 11 bases. V shed 5 bases and J 4 bases; nucleotides not matched to a gene: 16. Germline values: CDR1 DFQATT, CDR2 SNEGSKA (reference sequence). This CDR3 contains 17 residues. DNA for the CDR3: TGCAGTGCTGCGGGACTCCGCGAGACTAGCGGGAATTACGAGCAGTACTTC. This translates into CSAAGLRETSGNYEQYF.

A word on this clonotype: The germline gene is not matched at one end of the junction; a read error may be the cause. The rearrangement uses TRBV10-3 and TRBJ2-7; 9 nucleotides line up with TRBD1. Germline values: CDR1 ENHRY, CDR2 SYGVKD. The CDR3 is 14 amino acids. The CDR3 DNA is TGTGCCATCAAATTGACAGGGGGGTCCTACGATCAGTACTTC. Translating gives CAIKLTGGSYDQYF.

The chain carries TRBV4-3 and TRBJ2-1; D uncertain. Germline CDR1 reads LGHNA; CDR2 reads YSLEER. The CDR3 is 13 residues long. Trimming took off 3 bases at V and 4 bases at J, with 7 bases between the two ends. This CDR3 reads CASSHGRYNEQFF. Here the CDR3 DNA reads TGCGCCAGCAGCCATGGACGGTACAATGAGCAGTTCTTC.

This clonotype was seen more than once but under ten times. The gene calls are TRBV11-2 and TRBJ2-3, with 9 nucleotides matching TRBD2. V was pared by 5 bases and J by 4 bases, with 7 bases of the junction left unmatched. The CDR3 is 15 residues long. Germline CDR1 reads SGHAT; CDR2 reads FQNNGV. The CDR3 nucleotides are TGTGCCAGCAGCATTAGCGGGAGAGGGTCAGATACGCAGTATTTT. It encodes CASSISGRGSDTQYF.

This clonotype was picked up a small number of times. The chain has TRBV25-1 and TRBJ1-4; D call uncertain. CDR3 size: 14 residues. Germline loops: CDR1 MGHDK, CDR2 SYGVNS. V was pared by 2 bases and J by 7 bases, with 11 bases between. This chain's CDR3 is CASSEQRFTEKLFF. The CDR3 nucleotides read TGTGCCAGCAGTGAACAGAGGTTTACTGAAAAACTGTTTTTT. Variable domain in full (rest from reference TRBV25-1 and TRBJ1-4): EADIYQTPRYLVIGTGKKITLECSQTMGHDKMYWYQQDPGMELHLIHYSYGVNSTEKGDLSSESTVSRIRTEHFPLTLESARPSHTSQYLCASSEQRFTEKLFFGSGTQLSVL.

This clonotype was observed a few times. CDR3 nucleotides: TGTGCCAGCAGCTTGAGGGCAGGGAGCCAGCCCCAGCATTTT. Amino acids: CASSLRAGSQPQHF. The rearrangement links TRBV5-6 to TRBJ1-5; possibly TRBD1 for D (5 bases). The CDR3 runs to 14 residues. V lost 1 base and J lost 7, with 12 bases in between. Germline CDR1 and CDR2: SGHDT and YYEEEE.

This clonotype was counted a few times. This chain uses TRBV10-3 with TRBJ2-4; D could derive from TRBD1 or TRBD2 (5 bases each). V was clipped by 4 bases and J by 2 bases, with 12 bases between them. The CDR3 length is 15 residues. Germline V gives CDR1 ENHRY, CDR2 SYGVKD. CDR3 amino acids: CAISGWQGPKNIQYF. The DNA of the CDR3 is TGTGCCATCAGTGGATGGCAGGGACCCAAAAACATTCAGTACTTC.

The J gene is TRBJ2-1, the V gene TRBV9, with D possibly matching TRBD2 (6 bases). This CDR3 region has 16 residues. Per the germline V gene, CDR1 is SGDLS and CDR2 is YYNGEE. The V end was cut by 4 bases, the J end by 2 bases, with 16 bases between. The CDR3 reads CASSLSGAGAYNEQFF. CDR3 coding DNA: TGTGCCAGCAGCCTTAGCGGAGCCGGCGCCTACAATGAGCAGTTCTTC.

V usage is TRBV12-3 or TRBV12-4 and J usage is TRBJ1-5; D gene uncertain. V was clipped by 5 bases and J by 1 base, with 12 bases between them. This CDR3 is built from 15 residues. The CDR3 reads CASSTDATSNQPQHF. In DNA form, the CDR3 reads TGTGCCAGCAGTACGGACGCTACAAGCAATCAGCCCCAGCATTTT.